These 27 T cell receptor beta chains originate from one sample sequenced in a study of Ad26.COV2.S vaccination and SARS-CoV-2 variants. Some clones are missing from TCRdb's copy, which holds only in-frame ones; the method was immunoSEQ multiplex PCR. Of roughly 450,000 clones listed, around 90% are singletons. The treatment here: around 19 received Ad26.COV2.S at low or high dose, single or two shots; five or six received placebo; per-sample allocation not given. Specimens were obtained on day 63 following the first vaccine or placebo injection. The sample was peripheral blood, taken in a trial of Ad26.COV2.S vaccine versus placebo. The origin of the receptors is a person aged 18 to 59 who received the Ad26.COV2.S COVID-19 vaccine or a placebo.

The chain links TRBV7-6 to TRBJ2-5; D gene ambiguous. V shed 1 base and J shed 0 bases, with 0 bases lying between them. CDR1 and CDR2 (germline): SGHVS, FNYEAQ. CDR3 length: 12 residues. CDR3 region: CASSLDQETQYF. In DNA form, the CDR3 reads TGTGCCAGCAGCTTAGACCAAGAGACCCAGTACTTC.

This clone was observed a handful of times. The V and J genes are TRBV2 and TRBJ1-1, with D perhaps matching TRBD1 (5 bases). The germline V gene has CDR1 SNHLY and CDR2 FYNNEI. The CDR3 has 16 amino acids. Between the trimmed V and J ends, which lost 3 bases and 3 bases, there was a span of 17 bases. The CDR3: CASSEAWGRDDTEAFF. The CDR3 bases are TGTGCCAGCAGTGAGGCCTGGGGCAGGGATGACACTGAAGCTTTCTTT.

This clone was counted a single time. The CDR3 DNA reads as TGTGCCAGCTCACCCAGCGAGCTGCGCACTGAAGCTTTCTTT. Its translation: CASSPSELRTEAFF. V usage is TRBV18 and J usage is TRBJ1-1; no clear D. V was trimmed by 3 bases and J by 4 bases, leaving 12 bases between them. Germline V gene lookup returns CDR1 KGHSH and CDR2 LQKENI. The CDR3 is 14 residues long. Filled out from reference TRBV18 and TRBJ1-1, the complete variable domain reads NAGVMQNPRHLVRRRGQEARLRCSPMKGHSHVYWYRQLPEEGLKFMVYLQKENIIDESGMPKERFSAEFPKEGPSILRIQQVVRGDSAAYFCASSPSELRTEAFFGQGTRLTVV.

The V and J genes are TRBV7-9 and TRBJ2-3, with 8 bases identical to TRBD1. Trimming cost V 8 bases and J 1 base; bases outside gene matches: 2. CDR1 is SEHNR and CDR2 is FQNEAQ in the germline V gene (reference sequence). The CDR3 runs 13 residues. The CDR3 DNA follows: TGTGCCAGCCAGGGACAGGGCACAGATACGCAGTATTTT. This translates into CASQGQGTDTQYF.

This chain links TRBV7-2 with TRBJ1-6; 8 bases are shared with TRBD1. CDR3 length equals 16 residues. Germline V gene data show CDR1 as SGHTA and CDR2 as FQGNSA. V shed 5 bases, J shed 8 bases, and the junction held 11 bases outside the gene matches. The CDR3 nucleotides read TGTGCCAGCAGCCCAGTTCGGACAGGGACTTATTCACCCCTCCACTTT. Residues: CASSPVRTGTYSPLHF.

This clone was seen only a few times. The rearrangement links TRBV4-3 to TRBJ2-7; 7 positions match TRBD1. This CDR3 contains 15 residues. The ends lost 1 base at V and 2 bases at J; junction bases unmatched: 5. Germline V gene lookup returns CDR1 LGHNA and CDR2 YSLEER. The CDR3 DNA is TGCGCCAGCAGCCAAGGTTTGGGACAGCCCTACGAGCAGTACTTC. This encodes CASSQGLGQPYEQYF.

This chain joins TRBV7-2 and TRBJ2-2; tentatively, D is TRBD2 (6 bases). V lost 2 bases to trimming and J lost 1 base, with 14 bases between them. This CDR3 contains 17 residues. Germline CDR1 and CDR2: SGHTA and FQGNSA. The CDR3 spells CASSLWGSGVNTGELFF. The CDR3 DNA reads as TGTGCCAGCAGCTTATGGGGATCGGGGGTGAACACCGGGGAGCTGTTTTTT. Drawing the rest from reference TRBV7-2 and TRBJ2-2, the complete variable domain is GAGVSQSPSNKVTEKGKDVELRCDPISGHTALYWYRQSLGQGLEFLIYFQGNSAPDKSGLPSDRFSAERTGGSVSTLTIQRTQQEDSAVYLCASSLWGSGVNTGELFFGEGSRLTVL.

This clone is a singleton in its sample. CDR3 DNA sequence: TGTGCCACTAAGGGATTCTCCTACGAGCAGTACTTC. It translates to CATKGFSYEQYF. The chain recombines TRBV25-1 with TRBJ2-7; D gene ambiguous. The germline V and J ends were trimmed by 10 bases and 0 bases, with 10 bases remaining between them. The CDR3 is 12 residues long. Germline lookup yields CDR1 MGHDK and CDR2 SYGVNS.

V usage is TRBV28 and J usage is TRBJ2-2; the match to TRBD1 covers 9 bases. The germline V gene has CDR1 MDHEN and CDR2 SYDVKM. The CDR3 runs 15 residues. The V segment lost 5 bases and the J segment 6 bases; nucleotides outside the gene matches: 7. CDR3 in amino acids: CASSPRTGDAGELFF. In DNA form, the CDR3 reads TGTGCCAGCAGTCCCCGGACAGGGGACGCCGGGGAGCTGTTTTTT.

The rearrangement uses TRBV5-1 and TRBJ2-5; TRBD2 matches at 11 bases. The CDR3 loop spans 16 amino acids. The V segment lost 7 bases and the J segment 5 bases; nucleotides outside the gene matches: 13. Germline-derived CDR1 and CDR2 are SGHRS and YFSETQ. CDR3 sequence: CASRYSTSGSGETQYF. DNA of the CDR3: TGCGCCAGCCGATATTCTACTAGCGGGAGTGGGGAGACCCAGTACTTC.

This clone was seen a single time. The CDR3 nucleotides are TGTGCCAGCAGCTCGGACTCCTACGAGCAGTACTTC. Its protein is CASSSDSYEQYF. This sequence joins TRBV5-5 and TRBJ2-7; D not certain. Germline CDR1 SGHKS, CDR2 YYEKEE (reference sequence). The CDR3 runs 12 residues. V was pared by 3 bases and J by 0 bases, with 4 bases between.

This clone showed up many times. One end of the junction varies from germline; a read error may be responsible. The genes are TRBV7-7 and TRBJ2-2; TRBD2 matches at 8 bases. This CDR3 spans 17 amino acids. Germline-derived CDR1 and CDR2 are SSHAT and FNYEAQ (reference sequence). CDR3 in amino acids: CASSPQLAALGTGELFF. The CDR3 coding sequence is TGTGCTAGCAGCCCACAACTAGCGGCCTTGGGCACCGGGGAGCTGTTTTTT.

The CDR3 DNA reads as TGTGCCAGCAGCTTAGTTTGGGACCACTACAATGAGCAGTTCTTC. As protein: CASSLVWDHYNEQFF. This chain connects TRBV11-2 to TRBJ2-1; D is perhaps TRBD1 or TRBD2 (5 bases each). The germline V and J ends were trimmed by 1 base and 3 bases, with 10 bases remaining between them. From germline, CDR1 is SGHAT and CDR2 FQNNGV. The CDR3 is 15 amino acids.

The chain employs TRBV5-1 and TRBJ2-5, with D possibly TRBD2 on 6 matching bases. The CDR3 loop spans 15 amino acids. Trimming removed 0 bases at V and 5 bases at J, with 14 bases between. CDR1 is SGHRS and CDR2 is YFSETQ in the germline V gene. CDR3 bases: TGCGCCAGCAGCTTGGCCGAACTAGCCGGGGAGACCCAGTACTTC. It codes for CASSLAELAGETQYF.

V and J are TRBV2 and TRBJ2-7; 8 nucleotides align to TRBD2. The CDR3 runs to 14 residues. The trim removed 2 bases at V and 6 bases at J, leaving 6 bases unmatched. Germline loops: CDR1 SNHLY, CDR2 FYNNEI. CDR3 sequence reads: CASSERLAGGEQYF. The CDR3 DNA follows: TGTGCCAGCAGTGAACGCCTAGCGGGTGGCGAGCAGTACTTC.

This clone has more than one count but fewer than ten. This chain joins TRBV6-5 and TRBJ1-6; D unresolved. Germline CDR1 MNHEY, CDR2 SVGAGI. Trimming removed 8 bases at V and 6 bases at J, with 11 bases between. The CDR3 extends over 13 amino acids. In nucleotides, the CDR3 is TGTGCCAGCGCCTCTCGGATTAATTCACCCCTCCACTTT. Translated, it gives CASASRINSPLHF.

J is TRBJ2-3 and V is TRBV7-6; 8 bases agree with TRBD2. This CDR3 contains 16 residues. The germline gives CDR1 SGHVS, CDR2 FNYEAQ. After removal of 5 bases from V and 6 bases from J, the junction contained 13 bases not matched to a gene. CDR3 amino acids: CASSAGGRGYMDTQYF. DNA for the CDR3: TGTGCCAGCAGCGCGGGGGGCAGGGGCTATATGGATACGCAGTATTTT.

The genes are TRBV25-1 and TRBJ1-4, with D possibly matching TRBD1 (5 bases). The CDR3 has 16 amino acids. The V end lost 2 bases, the J end lost 8 bases, and 18 bases lay between the germline ends. Germline CDR1 MGHDK, CDR2 SYGVNS. CDR3 residues: CASSEIGKGLGEKLFF. DNA for the CDR3: TGTGCCAGCAGTGAAATTGGGAAGGGGCTAGGGGAAAAACTGTTTTTT.

The CDR3 is CASSLGPLLGEQFF. The CDR3 DNA follows: TGTGCCAGCAGTTTGGGACCACTGCTTGGGGAGCAGTTCTTC. This chain links TRBV6-2 or TRBV6-3 with TRBJ2-1; D may be TRBD1 or TRBD2 (5 bases each). V lost 4 bases and J 10 bases, leaving 17 bases between the germline ends. Germline CDR1 MNHEY, CDR2 SVGEGT. The CDR3 length is 14 residues.

The chain couples TRBV5-5 to TRBJ2-1, with D maybe TRBD2 (6 bases). Trimming left V 2 bases short and J 2 bases short, with 11 bases between. This CDR3 region has 15 residues. Per germline, CDR1 SGHKS and CDR2 YYEKEE (reference sequence). The CDR3 protein is CASSFTSGPYNEQFF. The DNA for the CDR3 is TGTGCCAGCAGCTTTACAAGCGGGCCCTACAATGAGCAGTTCTTC.

The J gene is TRBJ1-1, the V gene TRBV6-5; D is possibly TRBD1 (5 bases). V was shortened by 6 bases and J by 1 base, with 15 bases between the two germline ends. The germline V gene has CDR1 MNHEY and CDR2 SVGAGI. This CDR3 region has 15 residues. The DNA of the CDR3 is TGTGCCAGCAGCTGGAAGGGGCAGTCGAACACTGAAGCTTTCTTT. Translated, it gives CASSWKGQSNTEAFF.

The chain links TRBV9 to TRBJ2-2; TRBD1 or TRBD2 may be the D gene (5 bases each). This CDR3 comprises 17 residues. The V end was cut by 1 base, the J end by 1 base, with 14 bases between. Germline CDR1 and CDR2: SGDLS and YYNGEE. The CDR3 DNA reads TGTGCCAGCAGCGTACGAGCTAGCAGGGTGAACACCGGGGAGCTGTTTTTT. Translated: CASSVRASRVNTGELFF.

The chain joins TRBV15 to TRBJ2-2; D is perhaps TRBD2 (6 bases). The CDR3 has 16 residues. The V end lost 9 bases, the J end lost 0 bases, and 17 bases lay between the germline ends. Germline V gene sequence: CDR1 LNHNV, CDR2 YYDKDF (reference sequence). CDR3 nucleotide sequence: TGTGCCACGAAGGACCGGCGGGATGCGAACACCGGGGAGCTGTTTTTT. Its translation: CATKDRRDANTGELFF.

The V gene is TRBV5-1, the J gene TRBJ1-6; D ambiguous. The CDR3 has 14 residues. With 4 bases removed from V and 4 bases from J, the gap between germline ends came to 9 bases. Germline V gives CDR1 SGHRS, CDR2 YFSETQ. CDR3 sequence: CASSDGDYNSPLHF. The CDR3 DNA reads as TGCGCCAGCAGCGACGGGGATTATAATTCACCCCTCCACTTT.

The CDR3 is CASSLSVWRGTEAFF. The CDR3 nucleotides are TGTGCCAGCAGCTTATCAGTTTGGCGAGGGACTGAAGCTTTCTTT. The gene calls are TRBV7-2 and TRBJ1-1, with D unresolved. The germline V gene has CDR1 SGHTA and CDR2 FQGNSA. The CDR3 has 15 residues. With 2 bases removed from V and 5 bases from J, the gap between germline ends came to 15 bases.

The chain uses TRBV9 and TRBJ1-5, with D possibly matching TRBD1 (5 bases). Germline CDR1 reads SGDLS; CDR2 reads YYNGEE. Trimming shortened V by 0 bases and J by 0 bases, and 10 bases separated the two germline ends. This CDR3 spans 16 amino acids. The chain's CDR3 is CASSVGLGDSNQPQHF. CDR3 DNA sequence: TGTGCCAGCAGCGTAGGGCTAGGGGATAGCAATCAGCCCCAGCATTTT.

The chain uses TRBV5-8 and TRBJ2-2, with D maybe TRBD1 (8 bases). CDR1 and CDR2 from the germline V gene are SGHTS and YDEGEE. The CDR3 has 15 residues. V lost 4 bases and J 7 bases, leaving 17 bases between the germline ends. In DNA form, the CDR3 reads TGTGCCAGCAGCCGTCGGACAGGGAGGGTCGGGGAGCTGTTTTTT. It specifies CASSRRTGRVGELFF.